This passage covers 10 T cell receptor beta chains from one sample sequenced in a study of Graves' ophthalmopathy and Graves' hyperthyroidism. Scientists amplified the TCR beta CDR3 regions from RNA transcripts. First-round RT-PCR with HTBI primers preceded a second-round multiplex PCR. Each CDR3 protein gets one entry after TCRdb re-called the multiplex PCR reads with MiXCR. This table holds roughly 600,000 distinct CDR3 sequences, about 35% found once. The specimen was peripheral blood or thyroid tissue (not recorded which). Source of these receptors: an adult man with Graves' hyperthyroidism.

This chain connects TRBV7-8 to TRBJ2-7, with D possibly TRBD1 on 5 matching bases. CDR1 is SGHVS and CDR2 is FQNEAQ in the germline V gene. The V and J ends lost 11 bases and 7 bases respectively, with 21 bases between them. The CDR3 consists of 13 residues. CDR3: CAWSVGRAREQYF. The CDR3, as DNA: TGTGCCTGGAGTGTGGGCAGGGCGAGGGAGCAGTACTTC.

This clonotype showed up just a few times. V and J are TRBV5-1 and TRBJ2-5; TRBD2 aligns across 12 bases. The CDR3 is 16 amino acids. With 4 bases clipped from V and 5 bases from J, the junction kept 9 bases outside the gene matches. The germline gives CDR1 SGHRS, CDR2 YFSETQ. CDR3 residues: CASSPPTSGRRETQYF. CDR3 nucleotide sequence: TGCGCCAGCAGCCCGCCGACTAGCGGGAGAAGGGAGACCCAGTACTTC.

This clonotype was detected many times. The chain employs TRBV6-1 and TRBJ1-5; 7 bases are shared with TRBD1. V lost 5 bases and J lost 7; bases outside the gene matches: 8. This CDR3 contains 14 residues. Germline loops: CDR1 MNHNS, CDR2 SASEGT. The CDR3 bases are TGTGCCAGCAGTCCACGACAGGGCTGGCAGCCCCAGCATTTT. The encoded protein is CASSPRQGWQPQHF.

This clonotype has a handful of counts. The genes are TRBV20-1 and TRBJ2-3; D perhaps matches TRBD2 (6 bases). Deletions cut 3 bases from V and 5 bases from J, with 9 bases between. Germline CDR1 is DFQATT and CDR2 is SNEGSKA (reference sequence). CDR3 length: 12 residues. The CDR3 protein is CSARGGIDTQYF. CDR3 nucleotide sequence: TGCAGTGCTAGGGGAGGTATAGATACGCAGTATTTT.

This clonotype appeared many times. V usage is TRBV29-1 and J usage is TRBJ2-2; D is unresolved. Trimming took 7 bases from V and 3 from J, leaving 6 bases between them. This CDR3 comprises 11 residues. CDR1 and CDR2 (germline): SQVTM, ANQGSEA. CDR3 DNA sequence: TGCAGCGGGTTTGACACCGGGGAGCTGTTTTTT. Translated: CSGFDTGELFF.

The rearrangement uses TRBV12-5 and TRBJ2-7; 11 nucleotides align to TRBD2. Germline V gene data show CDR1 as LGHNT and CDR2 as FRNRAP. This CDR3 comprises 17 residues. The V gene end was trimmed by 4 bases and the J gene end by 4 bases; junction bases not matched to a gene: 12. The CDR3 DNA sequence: TGTGCTAGTGGTTCCACTAGCGGGAGAGGTAGTGGGTACGAGCAGTACTTC. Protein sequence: CASGSTSGRGSGYEQYF.

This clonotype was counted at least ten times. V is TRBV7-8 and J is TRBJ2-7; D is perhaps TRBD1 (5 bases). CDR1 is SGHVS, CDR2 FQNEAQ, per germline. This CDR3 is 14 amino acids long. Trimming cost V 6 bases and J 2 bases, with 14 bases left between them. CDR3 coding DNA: TGTGCCAGCAGTAGGGGTGGCTTCACCTACGAGCAGTACTTC. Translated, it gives CASSRGGFTYEQYF.

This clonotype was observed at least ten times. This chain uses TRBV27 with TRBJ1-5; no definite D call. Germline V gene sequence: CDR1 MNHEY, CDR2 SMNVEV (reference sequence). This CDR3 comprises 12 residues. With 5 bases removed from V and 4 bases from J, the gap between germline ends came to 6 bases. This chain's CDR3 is CASSRPNQPQHF. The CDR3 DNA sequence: TGTGCCAGCAGTCGACCAAATCAGCCCCAGCATTTT.

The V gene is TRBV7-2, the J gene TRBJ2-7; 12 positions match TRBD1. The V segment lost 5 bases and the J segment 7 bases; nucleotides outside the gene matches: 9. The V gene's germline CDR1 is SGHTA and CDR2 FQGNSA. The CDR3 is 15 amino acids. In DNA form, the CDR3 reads TGTGCCAGCAGCGAATGGGGGACAGGGGGCAATGAGCAGTACTTC. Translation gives CASSEWGTGGNEQYF. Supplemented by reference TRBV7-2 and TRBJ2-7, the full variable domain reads GAGVSQSPSNKVTEKGKDVELRCDPISGHTALYWYRQSLGQGLEFLIYFQGNSAPDKSGLPSDRFSAERTGGSVSTLTIQRTQQEDSAVYLCASSEWGTGGNEQYFGPGTRLTVT.

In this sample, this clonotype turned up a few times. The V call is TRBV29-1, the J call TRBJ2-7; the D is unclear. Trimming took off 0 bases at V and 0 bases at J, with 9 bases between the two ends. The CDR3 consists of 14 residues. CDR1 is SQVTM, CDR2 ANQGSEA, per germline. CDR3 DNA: TGCAGCGTTGAAGACACGTCTGCCTCCTACGAGCAGTACTTC. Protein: CSVEDTSASYEQYF.